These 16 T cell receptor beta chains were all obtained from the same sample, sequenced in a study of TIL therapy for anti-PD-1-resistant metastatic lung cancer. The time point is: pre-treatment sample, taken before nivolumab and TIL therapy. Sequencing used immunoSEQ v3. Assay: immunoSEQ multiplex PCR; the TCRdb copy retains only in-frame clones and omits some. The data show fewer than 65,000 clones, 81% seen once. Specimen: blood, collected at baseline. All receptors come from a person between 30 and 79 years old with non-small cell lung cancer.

The CDR3 DNA follows: TGTGCCAGCAGCTTGGCCAAATACAGGGGGGAGACCCAGTACTTC. Protein product: CASSLAKYRGETQYF. The J gene is TRBJ2-5, the V gene TRBV5-4; TRBD1 matches 8 bases. There are 15 residues in the CDR3. CDR1 and CDR2 from the germline V gene are SGHNT and YYREEE (reference sequence). The V and J ends lost 0 bases and 5 bases, in that order; junction bases with no gene match: 6.

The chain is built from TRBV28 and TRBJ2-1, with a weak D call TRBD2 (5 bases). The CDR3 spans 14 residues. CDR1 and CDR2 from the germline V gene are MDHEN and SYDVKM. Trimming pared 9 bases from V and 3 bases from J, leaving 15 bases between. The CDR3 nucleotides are TGTGCCAGTGAACTAGGTACTAGCTACAATGAGCAGTTCTTC. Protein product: CASELGTSYNEQFF.

The CDR3 bases are TGTGCCACCTGGACTAGCGGGGGAGGCGAGACCCAGTACTTC. This gives the protein CATWTSGGGETQYF. The gene calls are TRBV10-3 and TRBJ2-5; TRBD2 matches at 13 bases. J was trimmed by 5 bases and V by 10 bases; bases with no gene match: 7. The germline V gene encodes CDR1 ENHRY and CDR2 SYGVKD. This CDR3 has 14 residues.

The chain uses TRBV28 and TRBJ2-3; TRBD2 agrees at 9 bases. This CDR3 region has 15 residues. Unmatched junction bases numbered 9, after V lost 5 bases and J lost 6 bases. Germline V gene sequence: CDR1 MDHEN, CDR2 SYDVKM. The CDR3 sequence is CASSPRGGRGDTQYF. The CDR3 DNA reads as TGTGCCAGCAGTCCCCGAGGCGGGAGGGGGGATACGCAGTATTTT.

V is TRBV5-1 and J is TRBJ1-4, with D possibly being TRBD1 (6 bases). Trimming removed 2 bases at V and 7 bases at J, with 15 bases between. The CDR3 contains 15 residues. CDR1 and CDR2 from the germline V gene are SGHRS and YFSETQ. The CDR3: CASSLTGTRREKLFF. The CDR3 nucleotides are TGCGCCAGCAGCTTAACCGGGACAAGGCGTGAAAAACTGTTTTTT.

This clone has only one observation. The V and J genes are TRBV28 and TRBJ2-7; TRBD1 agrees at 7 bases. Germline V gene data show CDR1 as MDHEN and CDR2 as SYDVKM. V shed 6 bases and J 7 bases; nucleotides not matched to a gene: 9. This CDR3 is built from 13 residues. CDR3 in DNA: TGTGCCAGCAGGGCCGGGACAGCTCGGGAGCAGTACTTC. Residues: CASRAGTAREQYF.

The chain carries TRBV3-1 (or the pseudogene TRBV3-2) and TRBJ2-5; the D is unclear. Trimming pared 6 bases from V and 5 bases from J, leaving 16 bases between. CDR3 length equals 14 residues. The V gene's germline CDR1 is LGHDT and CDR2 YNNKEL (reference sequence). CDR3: CASSRTETGETQYF. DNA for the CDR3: TGTGCCAGCAGTCGGACCGAGACCGGGGAGACCCAGTACTTC.

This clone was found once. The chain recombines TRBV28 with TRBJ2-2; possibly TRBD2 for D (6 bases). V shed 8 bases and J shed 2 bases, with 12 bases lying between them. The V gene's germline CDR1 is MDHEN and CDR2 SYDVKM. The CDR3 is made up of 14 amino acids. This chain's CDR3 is CASRNGGNTGELFF. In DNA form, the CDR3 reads TGTGCCAGCCGGAACGGGGGTAACACCGGGGAGCTGTTTTTT. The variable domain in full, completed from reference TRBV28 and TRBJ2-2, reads DVKVTQSSRYLVKRTGEKVFLECVQDMDHENMFWYRQDPGLGLRLIYFSYDVKMKEKGDIPEGYSVSREKKERFSLILESASTNQTSMYLCASRNGGNTGELFFGEGSRLTVL.

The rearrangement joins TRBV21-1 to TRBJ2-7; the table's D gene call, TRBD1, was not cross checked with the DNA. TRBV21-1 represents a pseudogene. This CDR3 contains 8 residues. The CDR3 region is CASLKGAV. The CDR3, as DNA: TGTGCCAGCCTAAAGGGGGCGGTC.

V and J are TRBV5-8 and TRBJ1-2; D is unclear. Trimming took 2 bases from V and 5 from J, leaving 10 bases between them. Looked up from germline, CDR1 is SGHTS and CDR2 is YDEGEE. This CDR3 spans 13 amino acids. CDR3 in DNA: TGTGCCAGCAGCTTAAAGGGCACGTATGGCTACACCTTC. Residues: CASSLKGTYGYTF.

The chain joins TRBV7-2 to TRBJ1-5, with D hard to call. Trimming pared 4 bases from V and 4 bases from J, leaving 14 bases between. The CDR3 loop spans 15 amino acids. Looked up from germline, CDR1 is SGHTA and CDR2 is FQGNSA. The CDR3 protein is CASSSQFGPNQPQHF. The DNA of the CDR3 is TGTGCCAGCAGCTCCCAGTTCGGCCCTAATCAGCCCCAGCATTTT.

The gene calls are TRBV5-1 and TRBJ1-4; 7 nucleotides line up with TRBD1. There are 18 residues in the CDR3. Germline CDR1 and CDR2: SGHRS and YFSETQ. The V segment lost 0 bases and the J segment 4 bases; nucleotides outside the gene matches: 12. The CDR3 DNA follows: TGCGCCAGCAGCTTGGGGATCGTCCGAGGGACAGTTAATGAAAAACTGTTTTTT. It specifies CASSLGIVRGTVNEKLFF.

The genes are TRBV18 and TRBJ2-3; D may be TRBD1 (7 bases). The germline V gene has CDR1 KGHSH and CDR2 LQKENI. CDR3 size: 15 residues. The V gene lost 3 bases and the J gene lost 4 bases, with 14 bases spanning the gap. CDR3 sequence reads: CASSPRTGEADTQYF. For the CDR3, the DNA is TGTGCCAGCTCACCTAGAACAGGGGAGGCAGATACGCAGTATTTT.

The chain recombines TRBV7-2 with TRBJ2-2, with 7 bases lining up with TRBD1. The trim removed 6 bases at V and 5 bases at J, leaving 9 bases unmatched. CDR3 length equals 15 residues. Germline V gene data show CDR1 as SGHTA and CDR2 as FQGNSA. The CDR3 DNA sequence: TGTGCCAGCAGGTTACAGGGGTCGGAAACCGGGGAGCTGTTTTTT. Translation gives CASRLQGSETGELFF.

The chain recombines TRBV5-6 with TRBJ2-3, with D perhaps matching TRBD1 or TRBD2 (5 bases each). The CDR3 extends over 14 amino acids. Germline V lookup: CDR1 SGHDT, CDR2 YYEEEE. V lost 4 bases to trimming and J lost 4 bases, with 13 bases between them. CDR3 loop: CASSGAGWADTQYF. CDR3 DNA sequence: TGTGCCAGCAGCGGGGCGGGCTGGGCAGATACGCAGTATTTT.

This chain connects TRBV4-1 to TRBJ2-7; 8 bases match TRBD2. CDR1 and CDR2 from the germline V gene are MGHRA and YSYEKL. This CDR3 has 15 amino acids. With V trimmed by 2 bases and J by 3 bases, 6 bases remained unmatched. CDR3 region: CASSQTSGRGYEQYF. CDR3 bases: TGCGCCAGCAGCCAAACTAGCGGCCGAGGCTACGAGCAGTACTTC.